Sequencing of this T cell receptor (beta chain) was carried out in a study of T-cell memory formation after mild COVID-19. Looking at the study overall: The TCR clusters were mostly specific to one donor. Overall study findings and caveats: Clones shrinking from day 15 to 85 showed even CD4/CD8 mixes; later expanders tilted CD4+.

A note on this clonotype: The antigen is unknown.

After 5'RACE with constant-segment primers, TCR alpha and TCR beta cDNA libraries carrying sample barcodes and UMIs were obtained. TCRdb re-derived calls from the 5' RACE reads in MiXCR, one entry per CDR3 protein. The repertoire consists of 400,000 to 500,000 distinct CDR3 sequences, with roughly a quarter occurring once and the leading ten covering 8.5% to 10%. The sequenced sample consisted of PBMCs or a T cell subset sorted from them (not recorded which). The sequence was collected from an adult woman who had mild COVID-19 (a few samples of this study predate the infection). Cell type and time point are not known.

The CDR3 loop is CASSILRGRANTGELFF. The CDR3 nucleotides read TGTGCCAGCAGCATCCTCCGCGGGAGGGCGAACACCGGGGAGCTGTTTTTT. This chain connects TRBV7-9 to TRBJ2-2, with TRBD2 identical over 9 bases. The J segment lost 0 bases and the V segment lost 5 bases, leaving 7 bases of the junction unmatched. The germline CDR1 and CDR2 sequences are SEHNR and FQNEAQ (reference sequence). The CDR3 is made up of 17 amino acids.